Shown below are 18 T cell receptor beta chains from a single sample sequenced in a study of early T cells in non-severe SARS-CoV-2 infection. TCRdb re-called the 5' RACE reads through MiXCR, storing one row per CDR3 protein. The profile shows under 70,000 distinct CDR3 sequences, 9.5% to 13% of them singletons. Sequencing used whole blood. The receptors were sampled from an adult who was a healthcare worker with PCR-confirmed SARS-CoV-2 infection or an uninfected control (not recorded which).

This clonotype showed up just once. A much larger clone differs from this one at a single base, so this may be a read error. The chain uses TRBV20-1 and TRBJ2-7; no clear D. The germline V gene has CDR1 DFQATT and CDR2 SNEGSKA (reference sequence). CDR3 length equals 11 residues. V shed 2 bases and J shed 6 bases, with 8 bases lying between them. CDR3 loop: CSARLVCEQYF. CDR3 DNA: TGCAGTGCTAGATTGGTCTGCGAGCAGTACTTC.

This sequence joins TRBV6-5 and TRBJ2-1, with no clear D. The CDR3 spans 16 residues. V lost 2 bases and J lost 2, with 13 bases in between. In germline, CDR1 is MNHEY, CDR2 SVGAGI. CDR3 region: CASSYVPQAAYNEQFF. CDR3 sequence (DNA): TGTGCCAGCAGTTACGTGCCGCAAGCCGCCTACAATGAGCAGTTCTTC.

This clonotype was recorded at least ten times. The chain has TRBV18 and TRBJ2-2; D ambiguous. Germline V gene sequence: CDR1 KGHSH, CDR2 LQKENI. This CDR3 contains 15 residues. The ends were cut back, 4 bases at V and 0 bases at J, with 9 bases in the middle. The DNA of the CDR3 is TGTGCCAGCTCACTAACTACTCCGAACACCGGGGAGCTGTTTTTT. Encoded protein: CASSLTTPNTGELFF.

This clonotype was observed a handful of times. CDR3 amino acids: CSAALGRINQPQHF. The CDR3 DNA sequence: TGCAGTGCCGCGTTAGGCAGAATCAATCAGCCCCAGCATTTT. The V gene is TRBV20-1, the J gene TRBJ1-5; D is uncertain. Germline assignment: CDR1 DFQATT and CDR2 SNEGSKA (reference sequence). The CDR3 extends over 14 amino acids. V was cut by 6 bases and J by 3 bases, with 15 bases left in between.

The V and J genes are TRBV20-1 and TRBJ2-1; D is unclear. The length of the CDR3 is 13 residues. Germline CDR1 and CDR2: DFQATT and SNEGSKA (reference sequence). V dropped 0 bases and J dropped 6 bases, with 9 bases sitting between them. The CDR3, as DNA: TGCAGTGCTAGAGATTCCCCTCTCAATGAGCAGTTCTTC. This translates into CSARDSPLNEQFF.

This clonotype turned up a few times. This sequence joins TRBV9 and TRBJ2-7; TRBD1 is a possible D gene (5 bases). Germline values: CDR1 SGDLS, CDR2 YYNGEE. V was shortened by 2 bases and J by 2 bases, with 14 bases between the two germline ends. The CDR3 has 15 amino acids. The CDR3 coding sequence is TGTGCCAGCAGCGTTCGGGCTACAGGAACCTACGAGCAGTACTTC. Protein product: CASSVRATGTYEQYF. Variable domain in full (rest from reference TRBV9 and TRBJ2-7): DSGVTQTPKHLITATGQRVTLRCSPRSGDLSVYWYQQSLDQGLQFLIQYYNGEERAKGNILERFSAQQFPDLHSELNLSSLELGDSALYFCASSVRATGTYEQYFGPGTRLTVT.

In this sample, this clonotype turned up many times. The V gene is TRBV6-5, the J gene TRBJ2-3, with 9 bases fitting TRBD2. The germline gives CDR1 MNHEY, CDR2 SVGAGI. This CDR3 has 15 residues. V shed 6 bases and J 1 base; nucleotides not matched to a gene: 5. The CDR3 nucleotides read TGTGCCAGCAGCCGCGGGGGGGCCGGCACAGATACGCAGTATTTT. This encodes CASSRGGAGTDTQYF.

This clonotype was counted many times. V gene TRBV7-8 combines with J gene TRBJ2-4, with D perhaps TRBD2 (6 bases). The CDR3 runs 15 residues. V lost 1 base and J 1 base, leaving 8 bases between the germline ends. Germline values: CDR1 SGHVS, CDR2 FQNEAQ. Written as DNA, the CDR3 is TGTGCCAGCAGCTTAGAGGGGACTGCCAAAAACATTCAGTACTTC. Protein sequence: CASSLEGTAKNIQYF.

The chain employs TRBV5-1 and TRBJ2-7; maybe TRBD1 (5 bases). Trimming left V 4 bases short and J 3 bases short, with 11 bases between. The V gene's germline CDR1 is SGHRS and CDR2 YFSETQ. The CDR3 is 13 residues long. The CDR3 is CASSRIDSYEQYF. CDR3 nucleotide sequence: TGCGCCAGCAGCAGAATCGACAGCTACGAGCAGTACTTC.

This clonotype was seen ten or more times. The chain recombines TRBV19 with TRBJ2-5; 10 bases map to TRBD2. Trimming removed 6 bases from V and 5 bases from J; junction bases left unmatched: 6. This CDR3 contains 14 residues. Germline V lookup: CDR1 LNHDA, CDR2 SQIVND (reference sequence). CDR3 amino acids: CASRLAGLGETQYF. The DNA of the CDR3 is TGTGCCAGTAGACTAGCGGGATTGGGCGAGACCCAGTACTTC.

The chain joins TRBV5-5 to TRBJ1-1; 7 bases match TRBD1. This CDR3 spans 14 amino acids. Trimming cost V 3 bases and J 3 bases; bases outside gene matches: 5. Germline values: CDR1 SGHKS, CDR2 YYEKEE (reference sequence). Here the CDR3 DNA reads TGTGCCAGCAGCTGGGGGCAGGGGGACACTGAAGCTTTCTTT. Encoded protein: CASSWGQGDTEAFF.

This clonotype was detected ten times or more. The J gene is TRBJ2-1, the V gene TRBV11-2; no firm D call. Germline V gene lookup returns CDR1 SGHAT and CDR2 FQNNGV. The V gene lost 5 bases and the J gene lost 6 bases, with 17 bases spanning the gap. This CDR3 region has 15 residues. CDR3 DNA sequence: TGTGCCAGCAGCCCCATTTCTAGTTCCGGCAATGAGCAGTTCTTC. It translates to CASSPISSSGNEQFF.

This clonotype appeared many times. The CDR3 here is CAISEGQHNEQFF. CDR3 DNA: TGTGCCATCAGTGAGGGACAGCACAATGAGCAGTTCTTC. The chain employs TRBV10-3 and TRBJ2-1, with a weak D call TRBD1 (6 bases). The CDR3 runs to 13 residues. Germline CDR1 reads ENHRY; CDR2 reads SYGVKD. Trimming pared 2 bases from V and 5 bases from J, leaving 7 bases between.

This clonotype has ten or more counts. V usage is TRBV7-2 and J usage is TRBJ1-2, with 7 bases that match TRBD1. From germline, CDR1 is SGHTA and CDR2 FQGNSA. V gave up 1 base and J gave up 2 bases; unmatched junction bases: 4. This CDR3 spans 15 amino acids. CDR3 coding DNA: TGTGCCAGCAGCTTAGTGGTGACAGGGAACTATGGCTACACCTTC. Its protein is CASSLVVTGNYGYTF.

This clonotype showed up just a few times. This chain uses TRBV6-5 with TRBJ2-2; D call uncertain. V lost 0 bases and J lost 1, with 6 bases in between. The CDR3 is made up of 15 amino acids. Germline loops: CDR1 MNHEY, CDR2 SVGAGI. CDR3 DNA sequence: TGTGCCAGCAGTTACTCGACGAAGAACACCGGGGAGCTGTTTTTT. Its translation is CASSYSTKNTGELFF.

This clonotype has just one count. This chain's CDR3 is CSVVPKTEAFF. CDR3 coding DNA: TGCAGCGTTGTGCCCAAAACTGAAGCTTTCTTT. The chain combines TRBV29-1 with TRBJ1-1; D is uncertain. The V and J ends lost 4 bases and 5 bases respectively, with 8 bases between them. CDR3 length equals 11 residues. Germline assignment: CDR1 SQVTM and CDR2 ANQGSEA.

In this sample, this clonotype turned up a few times. V and J are TRBV6-6 and TRBJ1-4; tentatively, D is TRBD1 (6 bases). The V end was cut by 0 bases, the J end by 7 bases, with 9 bases between. CDR1 is MNHNY, CDR2 SVGAGI, per germline (reference sequence). This CDR3 spans 14 amino acids. This chain's CDR3 is CASSYSTGSEKLFF. DNA of the CDR3: TGTGCCAGCAGTTACTCCACAGGGAGTGAAAAACTGTTTTTT.

The chain joins TRBV6-7 to TRBJ2-7; 10 bases align to TRBD1. TRBV6-7 is assigned to the ORF class and has an uncertain function. Trimming cost V 3 bases and J 3 bases; bases outside gene matches: 5. The CDR3 runs to 15 residues. The CDR3 region has the DNA TGTGCCAGCAGTTATTACCGGACAGGGGGCTACGAGCAGTACTTC. Translating gives CASSYYRTGGYEQYF.